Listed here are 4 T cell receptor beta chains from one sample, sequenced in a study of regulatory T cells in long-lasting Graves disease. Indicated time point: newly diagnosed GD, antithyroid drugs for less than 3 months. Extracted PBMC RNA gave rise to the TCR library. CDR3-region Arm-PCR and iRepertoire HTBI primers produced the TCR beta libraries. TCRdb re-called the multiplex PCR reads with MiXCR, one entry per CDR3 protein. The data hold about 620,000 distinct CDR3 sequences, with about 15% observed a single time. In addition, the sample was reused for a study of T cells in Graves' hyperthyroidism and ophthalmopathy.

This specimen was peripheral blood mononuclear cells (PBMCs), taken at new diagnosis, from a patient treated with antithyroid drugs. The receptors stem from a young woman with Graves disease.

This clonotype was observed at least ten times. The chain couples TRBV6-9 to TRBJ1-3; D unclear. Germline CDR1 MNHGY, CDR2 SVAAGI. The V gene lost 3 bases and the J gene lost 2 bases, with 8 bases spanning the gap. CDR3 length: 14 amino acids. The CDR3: CASSYSNTGNTIYF. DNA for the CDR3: TGTGCCAGCAGTTACTCTAACACTGGAAACACCATATATTTT.

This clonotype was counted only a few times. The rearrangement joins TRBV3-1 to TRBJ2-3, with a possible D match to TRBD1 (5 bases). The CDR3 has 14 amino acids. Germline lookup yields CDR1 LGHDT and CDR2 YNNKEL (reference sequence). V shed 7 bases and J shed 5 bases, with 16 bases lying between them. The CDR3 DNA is TGTGCCAGCACCGCAGGCAGGGAAAAAGATACGCAGTATTTT. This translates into CASTAGREKDTQYF.

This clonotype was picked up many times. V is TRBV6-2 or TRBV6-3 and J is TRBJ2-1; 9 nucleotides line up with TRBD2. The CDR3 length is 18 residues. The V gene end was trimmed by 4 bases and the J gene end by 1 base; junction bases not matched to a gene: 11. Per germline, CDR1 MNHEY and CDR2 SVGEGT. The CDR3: CASSSRGASGNSYNEQFF. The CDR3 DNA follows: TGTGCCAGCAGTTCCAGGGGGGCTAGCGGGAATTCCTACAATGAGCAGTTCTTC.

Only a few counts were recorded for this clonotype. As DNA, the CDR3 is TGTGCCAGCAGCCAAGAGCTAGCGGGAGGCATCTACGAGCAGTACTTC. Residues: CASSQELAGGIYEQYF. The rearrangement links TRBV4-2 to TRBJ2-7; 11 positions agree with TRBD2. V was clipped by 0 bases and J by 3 bases; unmatched bases: 4. Germline-derived CDR1 and CDR2 are LGHNA and YNFKEQ. This CDR3 comprises 16 residues.